The next 7 T cell receptor beta chains were all read from a single sample in a study of CD8+ T cells in alopecia areata. Treatment noted: oral pan-JAK inhibitor, 5-10 mg twice daily. cDNA serving as the sequencing template came from extracted, reverse transcribed RNA. Here immunoSEQ multiplex PCR was the method, and the copy in TCRdb shows in-frame clones only, minus some. The sample carries 60,000 to 85,000 clones, approximately 66% recorded once. This specimen consisted of CD8+ T cells sorted from blood, obtained at week 24, from a patient treated with tofacitinib. The receptor source for this set is a human donor with alopecia areata.

Only a few counts were recorded for this clone. The gene calls are TRBV5-6 and TRBJ2-2; D call uncertain. Trimming took off 0 bases at V and 1 base at J, with 1 base between the two ends. CDR1 is SGHDT and CDR2 is YYEEEE in the germline V gene. CDR3 length: 13 residues. The CDR3 nucleotides read TGTGCCAGCAGCTTGGGGAACACCGGGGAGCTGTTTTTT. It is translated as CASSLGNTGELFF.

A note on this clone: An end of the junction does not agree with germline; a read error may underlie this. The gene calls are TRBV6-5 and TRBJ2-6, with a tentative D call TRBD1 (6 bases). The length of the CDR3 is 16 residues. The germline gives CDR1 MNHEY, CDR2 SVGAGI. Here the CDR3 DNA reads TGTGCCAGCAGTCACTCGTTGACAGGTGGGGCCAACGTCCTGACCTTC. Encoded protein: CASSHSLTGGANVLTF.

The chain recombines TRBV15 with TRBJ1-5; TRBD1 aligns across 8 bases. V gave up 5 bases and J gave up 2 bases; unmatched junction bases: 2. The CDR3 runs 14 residues. Germline V CDR1 and CDR2: LNHNV, YYDKDF (reference sequence). CDR3 sequence (DNA): TGTGCCACCAGCGAACAGGGGGGCAATCAGCCCCAGCATTTT. The encoded protein is CATSEQGGNQPQHF.

This chain links TRBV7-9 with TRBJ2-1; weak D call: TRBD2 (6 bases). Germline lookup yields CDR1 SEHNR and CDR2 FQNEAQ (reference sequence). V lost 7 bases and J lost 8, with 9 bases in between. CDR3 length equals 11 residues. CDR3 DNA sequence: TGTGCCAGCATACGGGAGTATGAGCAGTTCTTC. It translates to CASIREYEQFF.

This rearrangement joins TRBV4-3 to TRBJ2-6; weak D call: TRBD2 (5 bases). Germline V gene sequence: CDR1 LGHNA, CDR2 YSLEER. The germline V and J ends were trimmed by 3 bases and 0 bases, with 9 bases remaining between them. The CDR3 spans 16 residues. This chain's CDR3 is CASSQERGSGANVLTF. In nucleotides, the CDR3 is TGCGCCAGCAGCCAGGAACGGGGCTCTGGGGCCAACGTCCTGACTTTC.

The CDR3 DNA follows: TGTGCCAGCAGCGTAGGCGGGTCAGGGGGCGAGCAGTACTTC. Protein: CASSVGGSGGEQYF. This chain uses TRBV9 with TRBJ2-7; 7 nucleotides align to TRBD1. V dropped 0 bases and J dropped 6; count of bases not matched to a gene: 6. Germline V CDR1 and CDR2: SGDLS, YYNGEE. This CDR3 comprises 14 residues.

The rearrangement joins TRBV7-9 to TRBJ2-1; a possible D gene is TRBD1 (6 bases). The V end was cut by 1 base, the J end by 8 bases, with 9 bases between. The CDR3 sequence is 13 residues long. Germline V lookup: CDR1 SEHNR, CDR2 FQNEAQ (reference sequence). The CDR3 sequence: CASSLVRGDEQFF. Written as DNA, the CDR3 is TGTGCCAGCAGCTTAGTCAGGGGCGATGAGCAGTTCTTC.